Listed below are T cell receptor beta chains from one sample, sequenced in a study of T-cell memory formation after mild COVID-19. TCRdb itself ran the 5' RACE reads through MiXCR, one entry per CDR3 protein. The sample yields hundreds of thousands of distinct CDR3 sequences, roughly 20% seen once. The specimen sequenced was PBMCs or a T cell subset sorted from them (not recorded which). All receptors come from an adult woman who had mild COVID-19 (a few samples of this study predate the infection). Cell type and time point are not known. Each CDR3 is given with its conserved first and last residue. D genes are given only for firm matches. Rows may omit the clone size; those that give it use once, few, many or a size class.

abundance,d_gene,v_gene,j_gene,CDR3nt,CDR3aa
NA,NA,TRBV7-6,TRBJ2-1,TGTGCCAGCAGCACGCGGACAGCCTACAATGAGCAGTTCTTC,CASSTRTAYNEQFF
few,NA,TRBV7-2,TRBJ2-1,TGTGCCAGCAGCTCCCGGGGGCACTCCTACAATGAGCAGTTCTTC,CASSSRGHSYNEQFF
few,TRBD2,TRBV5-1,TRBJ2-5,TGCGCCAGCAGCTTGGGGATGTCGGCTAGCGGGAGGACTTTCAAAGAGACCCAGTACTTC,CASSLGMSASGRTFKETQYF
few,NA,TRBV15,TRBJ1-2,TGTGCCACCAGCAGAGATTTGGGCGGCTACACCTTC,CATSRDLGGYTF
NA,NA,TRBV30,TRBJ2-4,TGTGCCTGGAGAGGGATGGGAATGTACTTC,CAWRGMGMYF
few,TRBD1,TRBV12-3/TRBV12-4,TRBJ1-1,TGTGCCAGCAGTGAGGACAGGGAAGCTTTCTTT,CASSEDREAFF
few,NA,TRBV5-1,TRBJ2-1,TGCGCCAGCAGCCCGGAGGCGGGGACCTACAATGAGCAGTTCTTC,CASSPEAGTYNEQFF
few,NA,TRBV3-1,TRBJ2-2,TGTGCCAGCAGCCAGATGAACACCGGGGAGCTGTTTTTT,CASSQMNTGELFF
few,NA,TRBV4-2,TRBJ1-1,TGTGCCAGCAGCCAAGATAGGGGGATAGGCCCTAACACTGAAGCTTTCTTT,CASSQDRGIGPNTEAFF
few,TRBD2,TRBV20-1,TRBJ2-7,TGCAGTGCTCCTCTAGCGGGAGGAGGCTCCTACGAGCAGTACTTC,CSAPLAGGGSYEQYF
few,NA,TRBV5-4,TRBJ2-7,TGTGCCAGCAGACCTGGGGAGGCGGTAACCTACGAGCAGTACTTC,CASRPGEAVTYEQYF
NA,NA,TRBV4-1,TRBJ2-1,TGCGCCAGCAGCCAAGTTCCCGGGGCTGGGGCTGAGCAGTTCTTC,CASSQVPGAGAEQFF
few,NA,TRBV19,TRBJ1-1,TGTGCCAGTAGTATTATAGGGACCACTGAAGCTTTCTTT,CASSIIGTTEAFF
few,NA,TRBV5-1,TRBJ2-3,TGCGCCAGCAGCTCCTACCGGGCAGATACGCAGTATTTT,CASSSYRADTQYF
many,TRBD2,TRBV7-9,TRBJ2-3,TGTGCCAGCAGCCCCCGACCCGCCCAGCGGGGGGGCCTATCCGAATATTTT,CASSPRPAQRGGLSEYF
NA,TRBD1,TRBV20-1,TRBJ2-7,TGCAGCGGGGGACAGGGTATTTACGAGCAGTACTTC,CSGGQGIYEQYF
NA,TRBD2,TRBV18,TRBJ2-7,TGTGCCAGCTCACTCTTACTAGCGGACAGCTCCTACGAGCAGTACTTC,CASSLLLADSSYEQYF
few,TRBD2,TRBV10-3,TRBJ2-1,TGTGCCATCAGTGAGTCACTGGGAGGGGACCCTGGGCACAATGAGCAGTTCTTC,CAISESLGGDPGHNEQFF
NA,TRBD2,TRBV14,TRBJ2-7,TGTGCCAGCAGCCAGGGAGGGACCACCTACGAGCAGTACTTC,CASSQGGTTYEQYF
NA,TRBD1,TRBV7-9,TRBJ1-1,TGTGCCAGCAGCTTTCACAGGGGGCGGAACACTGAAGCTTTCTTT,CASSFHRGRNTEAFF
NA,NA,TRBV27,TRBJ1-2,TGTGCCAGCAGTACAGGTTTGGGTGGCTACACCTTC,CASSTGLGGYTF
NA,NA,TRBV5-1,TRBJ1-4,TGCGCCAGCAGCCAAACCTCCTACGAAAAACTGTTTTTT,CASSQTSYEKLFF
NA,TRBD1,TRBV6-6,TRBJ2-7,TGTGCCAGCAGTGCAACAGGGGGCGCAACCTACGAGCAGTACTTC,CASSATGGATYEQYF
NA,NA,TRBV25-1,TRBJ1-1,TGTGCCAGCGCCCCCTGGGGCCAGAGGAACACTGAAGCTTTCTTT,CASAPWGQRNTEAFF
many,NA,TRBV5-1,TRBJ2-2,TGCGCCAGCAGCTCGACAGGGAACACCGGGGAGCTGTTTTTT,CASSSTGNTGELFF
NA,NA,TRBV15,TRBJ2-1,TGTGCCACCAGCAGCGGGGAGAGCTCCTACAATGAGCAGTTCTTC,CATSSGESSYNEQFF
few,NA,TRBV2,TRBJ1-1,TGTGCCAGCTCCTGGAGAATGAACACTGAAGCTTTCTTT,CASSWRMNTEAFF
NA,NA,TRBV3-1,TRBJ2-5,TGTGCCAGCAGCCTGAAACAAGAGACCCAGTACTTC,CASSLKQETQYF
NA,NA,TRBV5-4,TRBJ1-2,TGTGCCAGCAGCCTTCTAGGACAGATGGGTGGCTACACCTTC,CASSLLGQMGGYTF
NA,NA,TRBV7-2,TRBJ1-2,TGTGCCAGCAGCTTACAGACGGACAGTTATGGCTACACCTTC,CASSLQTDSYGYTF
few,NA,TRBV3-1,TRBJ2-1,TGTGCCAGCAGCCAAGAAACGCTAGCTGGTGACAATGAGCAGTTCTTC,CASSQETLAGDNEQFF
NA,NA,TRBV7-3,TRBJ2-1,TGTGCCAGCAGCTTAGGGAACGGCCTTCCCCACAATGAGCAGTTCTTC,CASSLGNGLPHNEQFF
few,NA,TRBV5-4,TRBJ2-1,TGTGCCAGCAGCTTGGCGGGGCCTCGTTCCTACAATGAGCAGTTCTTC,CASSLAGPRSYNEQFF
NA,TRBD1,TRBV5-1,TRBJ1-2,TGCGCCAGCAGCGACAGGGCCGAGGATGGCTACACCTTC,CASSDRAEDGYTF
NA,TRBD2,TRBV23-1,TRBJ2-7,TGCGCCAGCAGTCAATCTGAGGGACTAGCGGGATCCCTCGGCTGGCACTTC,CASSQSEGLAGSLGWHF
few,NA,TRBV4-3,TRBJ2-7,TGCGCCAGCAGCCCCGGAGTCTTCTACGAGCAGTACTTC,CASSPGVFYEQYF
NA,NA,TRBV2,TRBJ1-6,TGTGCCAGCAACAAGGAGGGACCCGATTCAAATTCACCCCTCCACTTT,CASNKEGPDSNSPLHF
NA,NA,TRBV7-6,TRBJ2-7,TGTGCCAGCAGCTCAAAACCCTACCGGGACACGGGAACCAACGAGCAGTACTTC,CASSSKPYRDTGTNEQYF
few,NA,TRBV6-5,TRBJ2-5,TGTGCCAGCAGTTACTTGGGGCAAGAGATGGGAGCCCAGTACTTC,CASSYLGQEMGAQYF
few,NA,TRBV5-1,TRBJ2-2,TGCGCCAGCAATCCAGGGGATAACACGAACACCGGGGAGCTGTTTTTT,CASNPGDNTNTGELFF
few,TRBD1,TRBV15,TRBJ2-7,TGTGCCACCAGCATCGGGACAGGGGTTGTCGAGCAGTACTTC,CATSIGTGVVEQYF
once,NA,TRBV5-4,TRBJ2-3,TGTGCCAGCAGCTCTCCCCCGACTAGCACAGATACGCAGTATTTT,CASSSPPTSTDTQYF
NA,TRBD1,TRBV6-6,TRBJ1-5,TGTGCCAGCAGTCGGACAGGGGAAGACCACCACGATAGCAATCAGCCCCAGCATTTT,CASSRTGEDHHDSNQPQHF
few,NA,TRBV23-1,TRBJ2-2,NA,CASIPDVTPGSCFF
few,NA,TRBV10-3,TRBJ1-1,TGTGCCATCAGTGAGAAGACCAACACTGAAGCTTTCTTT,CAISEKTNTEAFF
few,NA,TRBV27,TRBJ1-6,TGTGCCAGCAGTTTCATACAGGATAATTCACCCCTCCACTTT,CASSFIQDNSPLHF
NA,NA,TRBV6-5,TRBJ2-1,TGTGCCAGCAGTCCCGGGTCGCGGGCTGAGCAGTTCTTC,CASSPGSRAEQFF
NA,NA,TRBV6-2/TRBV6-3,TRBJ1-5,TGTGCCAGCTCCGTGGGGTATAACAATCAGCCCCAGCATTTT,CASSVGYNNQPQHF
few,NA,TRBV11-2,TRBJ1-3,TGTGCCAGCAGCTTATATGGGGACACCATATATTTT,CASSLYGDTIYF
many,NA,TRBV7-2,TRBJ2-1,TGTGCCAGCAGCTTAGAAGCGGGACACTACAATGAGCAGTTCTTC,CASSLEAGHYNEQFF
NA,TRBD1,TRBV4-1,TRBJ2-7,TGCGCCAGCAGCCAATATGGGACAGGGGCTTCCGAGCAGTACTTC,CASSQYGTGASEQYF
once,NA,TRBV5-6,TRBJ1-5,TGTGCCAGCAGTTCGAAGGGGAATCAGCCCCAGCATTTT,CASSSKGNQPQHF